This T cell receptor (beta chain) was sequenced during a study of T cells in Graves' hyperthyroidism and ophthalmopathy. Amplification targeted TCR beta CDR3 regions from RNA transcripts. The HTBI set primed first-round TCR CDR3 RT-PCR. Each CDR3 protein is one row after TCRdb ran MiXCR on the multiplex PCR reads. The table shows over 700,000 distinct CDR3 sequences, with over 35% occurring only once. The V gene's germline CDR1 is DFQATT and CDR2 SNEGSKA (reference sequence). The CDR3 length is 13 residues. V was cut by 3 bases and J by 5 bases, with 14 bases left in between. This clonotype turned up a few times.

The sequence came from a woman between 40 and 55 years old with Graves' hyperthyroidism. The sequencing input was blood. The chain uses TRBV20-1 and TRBJ2-7, with D possibly matching TRBD2 (8 bases). The CDR3 sequence is CSASGRGRDEQYF. CDR3 nucleotide sequence: TGCAGTGCTAGCGGGAGGGGGCGCGACGAGCAGTACTTC.